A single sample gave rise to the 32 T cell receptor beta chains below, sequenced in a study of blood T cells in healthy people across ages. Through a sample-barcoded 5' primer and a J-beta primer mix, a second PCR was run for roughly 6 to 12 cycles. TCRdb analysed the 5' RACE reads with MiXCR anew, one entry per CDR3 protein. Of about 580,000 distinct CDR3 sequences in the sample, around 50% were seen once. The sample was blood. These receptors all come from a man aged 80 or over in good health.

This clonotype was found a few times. The CDR3 sequence is CASSQVLDGNQPQHF. The CDR3 DNA is TGCGCCAGCAGCCAAGTACTGGACGGCAATCAGCCCCAGCATTTT. The V and J genes are TRBV4-3 and TRBJ1-5; D remains unclear. V was clipped by 1 base and J by 2 bases, with 9 bases between them. This CDR3 region has 15 residues. Germline V gives CDR1 LGHNA, CDR2 YSLEER.

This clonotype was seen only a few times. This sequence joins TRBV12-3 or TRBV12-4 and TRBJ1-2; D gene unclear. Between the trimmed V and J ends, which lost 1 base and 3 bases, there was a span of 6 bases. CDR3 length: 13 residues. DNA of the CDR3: TGTGCCAGCAGTTTAGGGGGTTACTATGGCTACACCTTC. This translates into CASSLGGYYGYTF.

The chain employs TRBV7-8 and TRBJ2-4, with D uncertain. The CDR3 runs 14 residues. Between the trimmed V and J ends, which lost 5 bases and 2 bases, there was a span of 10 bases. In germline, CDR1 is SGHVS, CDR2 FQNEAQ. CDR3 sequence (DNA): TGTGCCAGCAGCCCCCATTTGCCCAAAAACATTCAGTACTTC. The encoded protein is CASSPHLPKNIQYF.

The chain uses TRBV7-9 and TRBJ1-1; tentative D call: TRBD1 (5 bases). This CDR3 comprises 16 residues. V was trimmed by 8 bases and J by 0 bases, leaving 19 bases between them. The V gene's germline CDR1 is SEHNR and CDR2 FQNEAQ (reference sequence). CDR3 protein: CASAIPRQFMNTEAFF. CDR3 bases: TGTGCCAGCGCGATACCCCGACAGTTCATGAACACTGAAGCTTTCTTT.

The CDR3 loop is CASSGTGGSNQPQHF. The CDR3 nucleotides read TGTGCCAGCAGTGGGACAGGGGGTAGCAATCAGCCCCAGCATTTT. This chain uses TRBV12-3 or TRBV12-4 with TRBJ1-5; 11 bases match TRBD1. J was trimmed by 0 bases and V by 5 bases; bases with no gene match: 0. This CDR3 contains 15 residues.

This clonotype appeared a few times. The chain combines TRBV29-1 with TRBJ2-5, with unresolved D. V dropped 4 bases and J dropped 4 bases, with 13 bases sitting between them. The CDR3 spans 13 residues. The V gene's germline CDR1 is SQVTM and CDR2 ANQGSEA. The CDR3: CSVGLSTGETQYF. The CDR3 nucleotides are TGCAGCGTTGGACTTTCTACGGGAGAGACCCAGTACTTC.

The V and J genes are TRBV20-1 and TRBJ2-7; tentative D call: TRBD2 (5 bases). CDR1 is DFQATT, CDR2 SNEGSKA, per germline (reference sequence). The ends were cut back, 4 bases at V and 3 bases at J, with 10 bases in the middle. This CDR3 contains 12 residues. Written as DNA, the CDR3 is TGCAGTGCTAATCCAAGCGGCTACGAGCAGTACTTC. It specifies CSANPSGYEQYF.

CDR3 in DNA: TGTGCCAGCAGAGGGACAGGGAGGGAGACCCAGTACTTC. Translated: CASRGTGRETQYF. The V and J genes are TRBV12-3 or TRBV12-4 and TRBJ2-5; TRBD1 matches at 9 bases. The CDR3 sequence is 13 residues long. V gave up 6 bases and J gave up 5 bases; unmatched junction bases: 4.

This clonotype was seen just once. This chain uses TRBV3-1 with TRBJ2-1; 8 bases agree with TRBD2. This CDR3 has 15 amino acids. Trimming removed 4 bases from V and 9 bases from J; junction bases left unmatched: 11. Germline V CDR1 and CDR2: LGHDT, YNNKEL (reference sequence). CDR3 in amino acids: CASSPGTRGRGEQFF. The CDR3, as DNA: TGTGCCAGCAGCCCCGGGACTAGAGGACGCGGTGAGCAGTTCTTC.

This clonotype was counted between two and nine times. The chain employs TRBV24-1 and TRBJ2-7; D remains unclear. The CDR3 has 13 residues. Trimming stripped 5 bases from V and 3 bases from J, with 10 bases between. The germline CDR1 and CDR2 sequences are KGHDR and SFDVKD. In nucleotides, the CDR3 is TGTGCCACCAGTGCTGCGACGGACTACGAGCAGTACTTC. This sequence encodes CATSAATDYEQYF.

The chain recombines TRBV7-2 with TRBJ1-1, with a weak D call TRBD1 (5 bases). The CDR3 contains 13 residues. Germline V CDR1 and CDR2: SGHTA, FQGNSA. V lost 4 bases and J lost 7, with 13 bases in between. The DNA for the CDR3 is TGTGCCAGCAGCTCCTCACCGGGGGGTGAAGCTTTCTTT. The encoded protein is CASSSSPGGEAFF.

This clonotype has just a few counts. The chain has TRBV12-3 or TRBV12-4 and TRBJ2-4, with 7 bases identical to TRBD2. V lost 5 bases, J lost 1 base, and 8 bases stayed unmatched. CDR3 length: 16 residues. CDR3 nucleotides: TGTGCCAGCAGTCCAAATGTAGCGGGCGCCAAAAACATTCAGTACTTC. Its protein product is CASSPNVAGAKNIQYF.

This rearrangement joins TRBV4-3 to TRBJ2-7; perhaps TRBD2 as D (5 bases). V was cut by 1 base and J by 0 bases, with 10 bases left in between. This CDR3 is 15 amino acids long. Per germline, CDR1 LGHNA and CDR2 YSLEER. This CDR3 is CASSQVAGGSYEQYF. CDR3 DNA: TGCGCCAGCAGCCAAGTCGCGGGTGGCTCCTACGAGCAGTACTTC.

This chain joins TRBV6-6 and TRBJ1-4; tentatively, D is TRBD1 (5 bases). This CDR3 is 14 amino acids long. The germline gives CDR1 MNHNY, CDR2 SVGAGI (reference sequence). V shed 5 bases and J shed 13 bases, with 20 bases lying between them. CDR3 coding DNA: TGTGCCAGCAGTGGGCCCGGAGACAGTAATGGACTGTTTTTT. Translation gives CASSGPGDSNGLFF.

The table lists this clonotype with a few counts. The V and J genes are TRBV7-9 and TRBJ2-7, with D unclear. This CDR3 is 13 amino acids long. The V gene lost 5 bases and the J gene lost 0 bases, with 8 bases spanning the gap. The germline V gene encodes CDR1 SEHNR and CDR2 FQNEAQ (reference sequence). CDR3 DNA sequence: TGTGCCAGCAGCGACCGGATCTCCTACGAGCAGTACTTC. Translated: CASSDRISYEQYF.

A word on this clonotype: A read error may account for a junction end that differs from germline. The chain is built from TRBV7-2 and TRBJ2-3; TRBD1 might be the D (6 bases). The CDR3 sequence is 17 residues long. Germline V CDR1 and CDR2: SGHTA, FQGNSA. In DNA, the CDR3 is TGTGCCAGCAGCTTAGTCAGGATGGGGGCTAGCACAGATATGCAGTATTTT. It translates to CASSLVRMGASTDMQYF.

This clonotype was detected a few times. The CDR3 spells CASRIGGGQETQYF. The CDR3 DNA reads TGTGCCAGCAGGATCGGTGGCGGCCAAGAGACCCAGTACTTC. The chain links TRBV7-2 to TRBJ2-5; D remains unclear. The CDR3 covers 14 residues. Trimming stripped 6 bases from V and 1 base from J, with 12 bases between. CDR1 and CDR2 (germline): SGHTA, FQGNSA.

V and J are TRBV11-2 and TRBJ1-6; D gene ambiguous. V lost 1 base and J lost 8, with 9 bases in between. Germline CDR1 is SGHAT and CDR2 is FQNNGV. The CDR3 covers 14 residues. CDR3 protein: CASSLGADDSPLHF. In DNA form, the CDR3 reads TGTGCCAGCAGCTTAGGAGCCGATGATTCACCCCTCCACTTT.

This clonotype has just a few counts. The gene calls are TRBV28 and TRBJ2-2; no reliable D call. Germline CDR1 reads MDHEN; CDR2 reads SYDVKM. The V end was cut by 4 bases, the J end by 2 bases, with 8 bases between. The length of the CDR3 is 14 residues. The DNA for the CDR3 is TGTGCCAGCAGTTATACCTATAACACCGGGGAGCTGTTTTTT. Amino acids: CASSYTYNTGELFF.

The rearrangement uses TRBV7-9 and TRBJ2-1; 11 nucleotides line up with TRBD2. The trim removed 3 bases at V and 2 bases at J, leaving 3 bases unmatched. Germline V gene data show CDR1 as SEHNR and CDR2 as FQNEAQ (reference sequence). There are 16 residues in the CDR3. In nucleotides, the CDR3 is TGTGCCAGCAGCTTTCAACTAGCGGGGGCCTACAATGAGCAGTTCTTC. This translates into CASSFQLAGAYNEQFF.

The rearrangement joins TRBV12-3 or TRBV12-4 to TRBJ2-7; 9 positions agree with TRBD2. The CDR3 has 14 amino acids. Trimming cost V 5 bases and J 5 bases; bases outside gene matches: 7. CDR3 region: CASSGRAGGDEQYF. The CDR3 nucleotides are TGTGCCAGCAGTGGGAGAGCGGGAGGAGACGAGCAGTACTTC.

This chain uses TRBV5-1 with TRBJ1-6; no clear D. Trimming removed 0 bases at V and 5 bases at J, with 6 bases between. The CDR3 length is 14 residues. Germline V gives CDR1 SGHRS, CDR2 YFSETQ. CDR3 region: CASSLGRNNSPLHF. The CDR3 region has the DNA TGCGCCAGCAGCTTGGGAAGAAATAATTCACCCCTCCACTTT.

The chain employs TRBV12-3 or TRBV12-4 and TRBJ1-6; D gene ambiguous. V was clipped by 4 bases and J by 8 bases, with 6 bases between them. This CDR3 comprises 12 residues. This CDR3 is CASSSQHSPLHF. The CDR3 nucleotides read TGTGCCAGCAGTTCACAGCATTCACCCCTCCACTTT.

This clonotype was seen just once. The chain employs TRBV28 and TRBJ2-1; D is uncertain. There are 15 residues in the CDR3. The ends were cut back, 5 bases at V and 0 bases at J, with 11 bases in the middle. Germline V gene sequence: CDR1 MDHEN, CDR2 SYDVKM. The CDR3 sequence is CASSVRAYSYNEQFF. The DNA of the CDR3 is TGTGCCAGCAGTGTTAGGGCCTACTCCTACAATGAGCAGTTCTTC.

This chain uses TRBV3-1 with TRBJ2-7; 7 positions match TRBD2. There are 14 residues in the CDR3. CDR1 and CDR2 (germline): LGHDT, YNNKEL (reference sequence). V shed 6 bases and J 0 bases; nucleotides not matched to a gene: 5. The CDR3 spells CASRLAANSYEQYF. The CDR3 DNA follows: TGTGCCAGCAGGCTAGCGGCTAACTCCTACGAGCAGTACTTC.

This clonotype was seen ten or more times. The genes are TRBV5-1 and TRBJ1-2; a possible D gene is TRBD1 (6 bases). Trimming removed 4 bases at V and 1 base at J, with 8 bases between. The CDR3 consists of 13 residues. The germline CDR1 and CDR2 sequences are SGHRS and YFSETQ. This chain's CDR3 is CASSLDSNYGYTF. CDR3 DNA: TGCGCCAGCAGCCTGGACAGTAACTATGGCTACACCTTC.

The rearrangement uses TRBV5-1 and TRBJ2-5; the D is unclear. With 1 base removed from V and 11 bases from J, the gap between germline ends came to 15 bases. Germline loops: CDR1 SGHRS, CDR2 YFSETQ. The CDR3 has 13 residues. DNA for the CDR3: TGCGCCAGCAGCTTGTCCCAAGATGGAAAGCAGTACTTC. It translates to CASSLSQDGKQYF.

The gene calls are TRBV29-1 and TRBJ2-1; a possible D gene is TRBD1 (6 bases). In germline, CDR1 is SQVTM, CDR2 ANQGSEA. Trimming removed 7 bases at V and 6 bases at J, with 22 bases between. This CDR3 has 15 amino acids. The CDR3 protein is CSAVRSRGPGNEQFF. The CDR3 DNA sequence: TGCAGCGCCGTGCGATCCAGGGGCCCTGGCAATGAGCAGTTCTTC.

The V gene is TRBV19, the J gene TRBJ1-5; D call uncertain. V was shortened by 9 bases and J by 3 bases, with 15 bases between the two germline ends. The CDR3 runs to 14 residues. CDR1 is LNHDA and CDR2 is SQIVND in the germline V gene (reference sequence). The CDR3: CASGGLRYNQPQHF. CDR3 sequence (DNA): TGTGCCAGCGGCGGTCTCCGGTACAATCAGCCCCAGCATTTT.

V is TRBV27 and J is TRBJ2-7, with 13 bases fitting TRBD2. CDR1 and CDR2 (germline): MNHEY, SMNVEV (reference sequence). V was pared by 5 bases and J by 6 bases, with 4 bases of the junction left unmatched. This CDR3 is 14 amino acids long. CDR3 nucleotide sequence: TGTGCCAGCAGTCAGACTAGCGGGAGGCGCGAGCAGTACTTC. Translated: CASSQTSGRREQYF.

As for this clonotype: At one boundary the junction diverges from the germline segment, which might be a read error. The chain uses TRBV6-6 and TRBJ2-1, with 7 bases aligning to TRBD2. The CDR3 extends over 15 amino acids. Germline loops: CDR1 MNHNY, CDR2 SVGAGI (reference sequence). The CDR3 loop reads CTSSFPGTTNNEQFF. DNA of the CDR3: TGTACCAGCAGTTTCCCCGGGACTACTAACAATGAGCAGTTCTTC.

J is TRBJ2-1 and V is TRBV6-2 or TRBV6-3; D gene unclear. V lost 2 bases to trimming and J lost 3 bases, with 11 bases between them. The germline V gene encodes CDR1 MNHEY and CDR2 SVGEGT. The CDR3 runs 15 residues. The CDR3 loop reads CASSYDSLHYNEQFF. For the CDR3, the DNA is TGTGCCAGCAGTTACGACTCCCTGCACTACAATGAGCAGTTCTTC.